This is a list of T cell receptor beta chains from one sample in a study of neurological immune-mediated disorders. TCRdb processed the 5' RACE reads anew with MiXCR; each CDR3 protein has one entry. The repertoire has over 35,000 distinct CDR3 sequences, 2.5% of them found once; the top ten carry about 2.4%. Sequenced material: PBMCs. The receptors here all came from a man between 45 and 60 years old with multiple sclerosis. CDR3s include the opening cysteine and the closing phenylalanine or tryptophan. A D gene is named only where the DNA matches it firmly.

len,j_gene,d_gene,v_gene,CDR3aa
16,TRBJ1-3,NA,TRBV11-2,CASSNRIDRSGNTIYF
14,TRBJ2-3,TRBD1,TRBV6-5,CASSPGGEADTQYF
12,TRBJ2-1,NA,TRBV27,CASSPVRGEQFF
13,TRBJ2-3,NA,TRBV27,CASSLLGKNTQYF
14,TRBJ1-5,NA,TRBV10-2,CASSESYVNQPQHF
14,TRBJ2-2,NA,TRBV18,CASSPTAGTGELFF
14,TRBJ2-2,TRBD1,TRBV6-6,CASSSDRGAGELFF
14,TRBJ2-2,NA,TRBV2,CASSGSSTTGELFF
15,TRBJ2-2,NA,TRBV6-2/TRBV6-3,CAINLQDLNTGELFF
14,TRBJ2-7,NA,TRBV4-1,CASSPLFGSYEQYF
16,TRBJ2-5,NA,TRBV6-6,CASRDGQLLYQETQYF
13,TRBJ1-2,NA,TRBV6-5,CASRTPPAGGYTF
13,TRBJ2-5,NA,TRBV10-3,CAISEWKAETQYF
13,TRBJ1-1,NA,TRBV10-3,CAISEIQNTEAFF
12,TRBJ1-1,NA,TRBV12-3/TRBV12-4,CASSFMNTEAFF